The 2 T cell receptor beta chains listed next were all sequenced from one sample in a study of T-cell memory formation after mild COVID-19. TCRdb re-derived calls from the 5' RACE reads in MiXCR, one entry per CDR3 protein. The sample lists around 420,000 distinct CDR3 sequences; 20% to 25% were seen once. The material sequenced was PBMCs or a T cell subset sorted from them (not recorded which). These receptors were obtained from an adult woman who had mild COVID-19 (a few samples of this study predate the infection). Cell type and time point are not known.

The V call is TRBV20-1, the J call TRBJ2-1, with D hard to call. The V gene lost 6 bases and the J gene lost 0 bases, with 18 bases spanning the gap. Per the germline V gene, CDR1 is DFQATT and CDR2 is SNEGSKA (reference sequence). The CDR3 is 16 amino acids. CDR3 bases: TGCAGTGCAGCCCCACCCTACCGGAGCTCCTACAATGAGCAGTTCTTC. This sequence encodes CSAAPPYRSSYNEQFF.

The chain carries TRBV5-1 and TRBJ2-3; 10 bases agree with TRBD2. The germline V gene has CDR1 SGHRS and CDR2 YFSETQ. The CDR3 runs to 17 residues. The V segment lost 0 bases and the J segment 5 bases; nucleotides outside the gene matches: 9. For the CDR3, the DNA is TGCGCCAGCAGCTTGGAGCCAGCGGGGGGGTCGATAGATACGCAGTATTTT. Translating it yields CASSLEPAGGSIDTQYF.